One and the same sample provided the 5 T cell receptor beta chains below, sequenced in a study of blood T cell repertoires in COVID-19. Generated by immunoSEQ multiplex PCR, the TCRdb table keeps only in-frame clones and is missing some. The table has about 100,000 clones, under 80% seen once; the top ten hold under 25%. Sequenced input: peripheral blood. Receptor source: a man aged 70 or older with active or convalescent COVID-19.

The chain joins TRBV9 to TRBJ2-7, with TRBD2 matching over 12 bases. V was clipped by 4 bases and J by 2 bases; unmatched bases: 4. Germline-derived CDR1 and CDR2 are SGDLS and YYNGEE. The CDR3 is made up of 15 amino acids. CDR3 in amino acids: CASSPWTSGTYEQYF. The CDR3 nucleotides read TGTGCCAGCAGCCCCTGGACTAGCGGGACCTACGAGCAGTACTTC.

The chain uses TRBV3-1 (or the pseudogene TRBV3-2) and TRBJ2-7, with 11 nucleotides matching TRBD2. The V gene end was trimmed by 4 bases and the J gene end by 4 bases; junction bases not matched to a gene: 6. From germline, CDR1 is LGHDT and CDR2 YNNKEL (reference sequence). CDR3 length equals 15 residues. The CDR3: CASSLLAGGQYEQYF. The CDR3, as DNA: TGTGCCAGCAGCCTTCTAGCGGGAGGTCAGTACGAGCAGTACTTC.

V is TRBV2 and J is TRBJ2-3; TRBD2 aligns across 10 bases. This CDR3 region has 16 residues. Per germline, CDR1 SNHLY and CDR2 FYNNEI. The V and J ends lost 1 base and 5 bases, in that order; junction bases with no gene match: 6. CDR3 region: CASSEGTSGVEDTQYF. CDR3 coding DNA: TGTGCCAGCAGTGAAGGTACTAGCGGGGTGGAAGATACGCAGTATTTT.

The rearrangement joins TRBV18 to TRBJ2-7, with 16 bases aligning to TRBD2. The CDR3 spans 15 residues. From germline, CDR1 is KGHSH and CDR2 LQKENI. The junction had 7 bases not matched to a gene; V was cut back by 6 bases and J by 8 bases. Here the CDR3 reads CASSPGLAGGYKQYF. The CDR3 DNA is TGTGCCAGCTCGCCGGGACTAGCGGGAGGGTATAAGCAGTACTTC.

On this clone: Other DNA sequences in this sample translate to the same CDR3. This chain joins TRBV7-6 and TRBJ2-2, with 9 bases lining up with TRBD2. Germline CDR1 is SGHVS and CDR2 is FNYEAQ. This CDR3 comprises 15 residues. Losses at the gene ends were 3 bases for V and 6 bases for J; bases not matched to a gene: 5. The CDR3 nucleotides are TGTGCCAGCAGCTTCGGCGGGGGGGCCGCCGGGGAGCTGTTTTTT. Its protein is CASSFGGGAAGELFF.